Sequencing of this TCR beta chain was carried out in a study of cytomegalovirus exposure and HLA in healthy donors. The overall study: In a later analysis, it was reported that the 110 or so validation repertoires had been produced on the same platform as the 700 or so repertoires belonging to the first cohort. Notes on the study in general: A later analysis found first-cohort TCR clusters tended to co-occur in the 90 to 150 validation repertoires. The authors listed 150 to 200 TCR beta chains as cytomegalovirus-associated. Specificity for CMV antigens was confirmed in vitro for three of the CMV-associated chains.

Some clones are missing from TCRdb's copy, which holds only in-frame ones; the method was immunoSEQ multiplex PCR. The data contain more than 95,000 clones, roughly 82% of them singletons. On this clone itself: What it binds is unknown.

Germline CDR1 reads MGHRA; CDR2 reads YSYEKL. V was trimmed by 1 base and J by 4 bases, leaving 11 bases between them. The CDR3 loop spans 14 amino acids. The chain uses TRBV4-1 and TRBJ2-7; weak D call: TRBD2 (6 bases). The sequence was collected from a young man in good health and CMV-seronegative. The sample consisted of PBMCs. The CDR3 protein is CASSQVLGGYEQYF. CDR3 DNA: TGCGCCAGCAGCCAAGTGTTGGGAGGATACGAGCAGTACTTC.